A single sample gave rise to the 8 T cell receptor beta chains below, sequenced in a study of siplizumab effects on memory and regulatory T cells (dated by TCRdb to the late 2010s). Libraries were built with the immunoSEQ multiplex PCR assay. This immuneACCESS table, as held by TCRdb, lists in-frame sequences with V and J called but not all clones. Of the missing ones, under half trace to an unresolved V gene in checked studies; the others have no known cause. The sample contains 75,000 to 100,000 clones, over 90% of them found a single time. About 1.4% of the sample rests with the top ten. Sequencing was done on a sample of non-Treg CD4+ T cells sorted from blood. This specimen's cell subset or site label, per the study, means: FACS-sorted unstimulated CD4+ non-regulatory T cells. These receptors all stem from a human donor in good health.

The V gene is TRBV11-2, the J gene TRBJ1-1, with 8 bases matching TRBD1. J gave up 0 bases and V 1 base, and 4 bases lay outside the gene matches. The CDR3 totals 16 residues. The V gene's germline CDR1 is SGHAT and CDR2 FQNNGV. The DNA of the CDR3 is TGTGCCAGCAGCTTAGGGACAGGGATGGTGAACACTGAAGCTTTCTTT. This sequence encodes CASSLGTGMVNTEAFF.

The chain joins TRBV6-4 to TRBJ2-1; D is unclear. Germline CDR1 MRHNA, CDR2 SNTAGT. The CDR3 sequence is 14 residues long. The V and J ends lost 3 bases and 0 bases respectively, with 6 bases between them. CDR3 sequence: CASSEYGSYNEQFF. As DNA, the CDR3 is TGTGCCAGCAGTGAGTATGGCTCCTACAATGAGCAGTTCTTC.

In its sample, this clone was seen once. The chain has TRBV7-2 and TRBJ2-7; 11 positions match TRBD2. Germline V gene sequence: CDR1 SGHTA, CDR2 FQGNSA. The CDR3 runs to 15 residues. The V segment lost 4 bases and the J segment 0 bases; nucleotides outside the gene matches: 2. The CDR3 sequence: CASSSTSGSSYEQYF. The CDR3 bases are TGTGCCAGCAGCTCTACTAGCGGGAGCTCCTACGAGCAGTACTTC.

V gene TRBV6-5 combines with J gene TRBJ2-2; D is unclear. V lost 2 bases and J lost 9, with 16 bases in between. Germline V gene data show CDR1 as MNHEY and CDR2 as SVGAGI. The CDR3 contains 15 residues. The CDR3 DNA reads TGTGCCAGCAGTTACAACGGCCAAATCCTAAGGGAGCTGTTTTTT. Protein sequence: CASSYNGQILRELFF.

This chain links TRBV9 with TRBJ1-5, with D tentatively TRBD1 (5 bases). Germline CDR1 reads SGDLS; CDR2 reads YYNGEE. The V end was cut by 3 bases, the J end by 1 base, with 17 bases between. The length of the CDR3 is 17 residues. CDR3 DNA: TGTGCCAGCAGCGCTCGCCGGGACCAGGGAAGCAATCAGCCCCAGCATTTT. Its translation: CASSARRDQGSNQPQHF.

The chain's CDR3 is CASSVSDVSGANVLTF. The DNA of the CDR3 is TGTGCCAGCAGCGTATCAGATGTCTCTGGGGCCAACGTCCTGACTTTC. V usage is TRBV9 and J usage is TRBJ2-6; D not certain. V was trimmed by 1 base and J by 0 bases, leaving 8 bases between them. Germline CDR1 and CDR2: SGDLS and YYNGEE. The CDR3 has 16 residues.

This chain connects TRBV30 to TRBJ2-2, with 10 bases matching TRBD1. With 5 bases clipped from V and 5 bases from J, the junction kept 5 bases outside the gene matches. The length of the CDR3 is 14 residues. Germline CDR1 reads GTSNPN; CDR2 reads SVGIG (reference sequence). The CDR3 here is CAWYRDRGTGELFF. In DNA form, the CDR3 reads TGTGCCTGGTACCGGGACAGGGGAACCGGGGAGCTGTTTTTT.

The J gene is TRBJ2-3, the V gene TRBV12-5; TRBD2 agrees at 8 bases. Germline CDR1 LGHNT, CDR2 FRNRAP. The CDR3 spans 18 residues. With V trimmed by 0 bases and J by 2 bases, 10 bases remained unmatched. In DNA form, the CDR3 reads TGTGCTAGTGGTTTGGTCGGACTAGCCGGAGGCCTCACAGATACGCAGTATTTT. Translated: CASGLVGLAGGLTDTQYF.